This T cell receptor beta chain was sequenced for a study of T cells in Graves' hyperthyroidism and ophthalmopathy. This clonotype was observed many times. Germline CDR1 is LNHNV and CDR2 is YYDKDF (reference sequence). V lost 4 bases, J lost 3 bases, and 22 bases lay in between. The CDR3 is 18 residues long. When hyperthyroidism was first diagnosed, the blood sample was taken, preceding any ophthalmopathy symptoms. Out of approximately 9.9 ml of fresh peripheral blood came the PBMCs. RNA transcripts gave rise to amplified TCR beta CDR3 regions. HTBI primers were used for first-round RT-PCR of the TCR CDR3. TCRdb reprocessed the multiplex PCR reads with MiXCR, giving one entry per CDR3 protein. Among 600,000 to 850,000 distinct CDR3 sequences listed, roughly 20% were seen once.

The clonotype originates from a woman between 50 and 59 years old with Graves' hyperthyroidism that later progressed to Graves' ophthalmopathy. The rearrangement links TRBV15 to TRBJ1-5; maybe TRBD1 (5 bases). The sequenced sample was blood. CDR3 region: CATSITTGPSVFNQPQHF. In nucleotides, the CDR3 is TGTGCCACCAGCATTACAACAGGACCCTCCGTTTTCAATCAGCCCCAGCATTTT.